The 24 T cell receptor beta chains reported below all come from one sample, sequenced in a study of blood T cell repertoires in COVID-19. Libraries were prepared by immunoSEQ multiplex PCR; TCRdb keeps only in-frame clonotypes and omits some of them. The repertoire holds 95,000 to 130,000 clones, with approximately 82% as singletons. Sequenced input: peripheral blood. These receptors originate from a man between 70 and 80 years old with active or convalescent COVID-19.

The V call is TRBV5-1, the J call TRBJ2-7; no clear D gene. The CDR3 has 14 amino acids. Germline assignment: CDR1 SGHRS and CDR2 YFSETQ. V was shortened by 6 bases and J by 0 bases, with 13 bases between the two germline ends. The CDR3 protein is CASTRHQSSYEQYF. The CDR3 DNA sequence: TGCGCCAGCACTCGACACCAAAGCTCCTACGAGCAGTACTTC.

The chain has TRBV18 and TRBJ2-3, with TRBD2 matching over 9 bases. V lost 5 bases, J lost 2 bases, and 2 bases stayed unmatched. CDR1 is KGHSH, CDR2 LQKENI, per germline. The CDR3 loop spans 14 amino acids. CDR3 sequence: CASSSGRTTDTQYF. CDR3 nucleotide sequence: TGTGCCAGCTCAAGCGGGAGGACCACAGATACGCAGTATTTT. Full variable domain (remainder filled in from reference TRBV18 and TRBJ2-3): NAGVMQNPRHLVRRRGQEARLRCSPMKGHSHVYWYRQLPEEGLKFMVYLQKENIIDESGMPKERFSAEFPKEGPSILRIQQVVRGDSAAYFCASSSGRTTDTQYFGPGTRLTVL.

This clone was seen a single time. The chain uses TRBV2 and TRBJ2-5; D is unresolved. This CDR3 has 12 residues. Germline V gene lookup returns CDR1 SNHLY and CDR2 FYNNEI. V gave up 4 bases and J gave up 5 bases, with 8 bases separating them. CDR3 in DNA: TGTGCCAGCAGTGCTAGTGGGGAGACCCAGTACTTC. The encoded protein is CASSASGETQYF. Complete variable domain (other parts from reference TRBV2 and TRBJ2-5): EPEVTQTPSHQVTQMGQEVILRCVPISNHLYFYWYRQILGQKVEFLVSFYNNEISEKSEIFDDQFSVERPDGSNFTLKIRSTKLEDSAMYFCASSASGETQYFGPGTRLLVL.

On this clone: This specimen includes other DNA sequences encoding the same CDR3. The chain has TRBV10-2 and TRBJ1-6, with D possibly being TRBD1 (6 bases). The V end was cut by 4 bases, the J end by 5 bases, with 9 bases between. Germline assignment: CDR1 WSHSY and CDR2 SAAADI. The length of the CDR3 is 14 residues. CDR3: CASSVQGNNSPLHF. CDR3 coding DNA: TGCGCCAGCAGTGTTCAGGGGAATAATTCACCCCTCCACTTT.

This clone has only one observation. V gene TRBV27 combines with J gene TRBJ1-4; 7 nucleotides align to TRBD1. The germline gives CDR1 MNHEY, CDR2 SMNVEV (reference sequence). The CDR3 contains 15 residues. The ends lost 6 bases at V and 0 bases at J; junction bases unmatched: 4. The CDR3 here is CASSKGQATNEKLFF. CDR3 bases: TGTGCCAGCAGCAAAGGACAGGCAACTAATGAAAAACTGTTTTTT. Full variable domain (rest looked up from reference TRBV27 and TRBJ1-4): EAQVTQNPRYLITVTGKKLTVTCSQNMNHEYMSWYRQDPGLGLRQIYYSMNVEVTDKGDVPEGYKVSRKEKRNFPLILESPSPNQTSLYFCASSKGQATNEKLFFGSGTQLSVL.

The gene calls are TRBV19 and TRBJ1-1; D may be TRBD1 (5 bases). V dropped 0 bases and J dropped 1 base, with 6 bases sitting between them. Looked up from germline, CDR1 is LNHDA and CDR2 is SQIVND (reference sequence). The CDR3 spans 14 residues. The CDR3 DNA reads as TGTGCCAGTAGTATAGAAGGGGAGAACACTGAAGCTTTCTTT. Protein product: CASSIEGENTEAFF. The full variable domain, its missing parts supplied by reference TRBV19 and TRBJ1-1, is DGGITQSPKYLFRKEGQNVTLSCEQNLNHDAMYWYRQDPGQGLRLIYYSQIVNDFQKGDIAEGYSVSREKKESFPLTVTSAQKNPTAFYLCASSIEGENTEAFFGQGTRLTVV.

The rearrangement links TRBV30 to TRBJ1-1; D gene unclear. The CDR3 length is 13 residues. V dropped 2 bases and J dropped 1 base, with 8 bases sitting between them. CDR1 is GTSNPN and CDR2 is SVGIG in the germline V gene (reference sequence). CDR3 amino acids: CAWSNMKNTEAFF. Written as DNA, the CDR3 is TGTGCCTGGAGTAACATGAAGAACACTGAAGCTTTCTTT.

The V and J genes are TRBV4-1 and TRBJ2-1; 7 bases align to TRBD2. V dropped 0 bases and J dropped 7; count of bases not matched to a gene: 9. The CDR3 covers 16 residues. Germline loops: CDR1 MGHRA, CDR2 YSYEKL. The CDR3 is CASSQDPGLDGNEQFF. CDR3 in DNA: TGCGCCAGCAGCCAAGATCCCGGACTAGATGGAAATGAGCAGTTCTTC.

CDR3 sequence (DNA): TGTGCCAGCAGTAAAGTTGGAGGTCAACTGAACACTGAAGCTTTCTTT. It codes for CASSKVGGQLNTEAFF. This chain joins TRBV6-1 and TRBJ1-1; D call uncertain. The CDR3 is made up of 16 amino acids. V lost 5 bases and J lost 0, with 16 bases in between. Germline assignment: CDR1 MNHNS and CDR2 SASEGT.

The chain combines TRBV5-6 with TRBJ2-1, with a weak D call TRBD1 (8 bases). V was clipped by 4 bases and J by 7 bases, with 24 bases between them. The CDR3 totals 17 residues. From germline, CDR1 is SGHDT and CDR2 YYEEEE. The CDR3 reads CASSKGRRTGRVNEQFF. The CDR3 DNA reads as TGTGCCAGCAGCAAGGGACGACGGACAGGGAGGGTAAATGAGCAGTTCTTC.

This chain links TRBV18 with TRBJ1-2, with TRBD1 matching 9 bases. CDR1 and CDR2 from the germline V gene are KGHSH and LQKENI. Losses at the gene ends were 3 bases for V and 4 bases for J; bases not matched to a gene: 12. This CDR3 has 17 amino acids. The CDR3 spells CASSPLLRDRVSYGYTF. The CDR3 region has the DNA TGTGCCAGCTCACCCCTCCTCCGGGACAGGGTATCCTATGGCTACACCTTC.

This chain joins TRBV9 and TRBJ2-1, with 9 positions matching TRBD2. The CDR3 spans 16 residues. Germline lookup yields CDR1 SGDLS and CDR2 YYNGEE. J was trimmed by 8 bases and V by 0 bases; bases with no gene match: 9. In nucleotides, the CDR3 is TGTGCCAGCAGCGTAGTGGTTAGCGGGGGCTTCGATGAGCAGTTCTTC. Protein sequence: CASSVVVSGGFDEQFF.

The rearrangement links TRBV6-5 to TRBJ2-1; 11 bases line up with TRBD1. The germline CDR1 and CDR2 sequences are MNHEY and SVGAGI. The CDR3 covers 15 residues. V was pared by 7 bases and J by 6 bases, with 8 bases of the junction left unmatched. DNA for the CDR3: TGTGCCAGCACCCAGGGACAGGGGGGTGGCAATGAGCAGTTCTTC. It translates to CASTQGQGGGNEQFF.

In its sample, this clone was seen once. The chain links TRBV19 to TRBJ2-2; tentative D call: TRBD1 (6 bases). V was cut by 5 bases and J by 6 bases, with 10 bases left in between. The CDR3 consists of 13 residues. CDR1 is LNHDA and CDR2 is SQIVND in the germline V gene (reference sequence). CDR3 sequence (DNA): TGTGCCAGTAGTCATCGGACAGCCGGGGAGCTGTTTTTT. Encoded protein: CASSHRTAGELFF.

This sequence joins TRBV3-1 (or the pseudogene TRBV3-2) and TRBJ2-5, with 8 bases that match TRBD2. V lost 3 bases and J lost 2; bases outside the gene matches: 20. The CDR3 loop spans 20 amino acids. Per germline, CDR1 LGHDT and CDR2 YNNKEL (reference sequence). The CDR3 spells CASSQGRRGGRVGRQETQYF. The CDR3 coding sequence is TGTGCCAGCAGCCAGGGGCGCCGGGGGGGCCGGGTCGGTCGGCAAGAGACCCAGTACTTC.

The CDR3 region has the DNA TGTGCCAGCAGCCAAGGAGGCAGCCAATCCTACGAGCAGTACTTC. It specifies CASSQGGSQSYEQYF. The gene calls are TRBV4-2 and TRBJ2-7; D is unresolved. Per the germline V gene, CDR1 is LGHNA and CDR2 is YNFKEQ. The CDR3 has 15 amino acids. Trimming removed 1 base at V and 1 base at J, with 11 bases between.

This clone was observed a few times. The chain joins TRBV11-2 to TRBJ2-7, with D possibly TRBD2 on 6 matching bases. CDR1 is SGHAT and CDR2 is FQNNGV in the germline V gene. The CDR3 covers 13 residues. Trimming cost V 4 bases and J 4 bases, with 11 bases left between them. The CDR3 nucleotides are TGTGCCAGCAGCTCACTAGCAAGGTACGAGCAGTACTTC. Translation: CASSSLARYEQYF. The whole variable domain, remainder taken from reference TRBV11-2 and TRBJ2-7, is EAGVAQSPRYKIIEKRQSVAFWCNPISGHATLYWYQQILGQGPKLLIQFQNNGVVDDSQLPKDRFSAERLKGVDSTLKIQPAKLEDSAVYLCASSSLARYEQYFGPGTRLTVT.

The chain joins TRBV19 to TRBJ1-3, with 7 bases fitting TRBD1. Germline V gene sequence: CDR1 LNHDA, CDR2 SQIVND (reference sequence). The CDR3 extends over 14 amino acids. J lost 1 base, V lost 7 bases, and 4 bases had no gene match. The DNA for the CDR3 is TGTGCCAGTACCACGGGACAGTCTGGAAACACCATATATTTT. Encoded protein: CASTTGQSGNTIYF.

This clone was seen at least ten times. The chain joins TRBV30 to TRBJ1-6, with 7 positions matching TRBD1. The CDR3 has 13 amino acids. V trimming: 1 base; J trimming: 10 bases; junction bases outside the gene matches: 4. Germline values: CDR1 GTSNPN, CDR2 SVGIG (reference sequence). CDR3 sequence: CAWSGQGRSPLHF. The DNA of the CDR3 is TGTGCCTGGAGTGGACAGGGAAGATCACCCCTCCACTTT.

The chain uses TRBV2 and TRBJ2-5, with D perhaps matching TRBD1 (6 bases). Germline V CDR1 and CDR2: SNHLY, FYNNEI. The CDR3 has 15 amino acids. V was trimmed by 6 bases and J by 5 bases, leaving 19 bases between them. CDR3 DNA: TGTGCCAGCAGGCTTGAACAGGGTTCAATGGAGACCCAGTACTTC. It codes for CASRLEQGSMETQYF.

V is TRBV10-3 and J is TRBJ1-5; D is perhaps TRBD1 (5 bases). The CDR3 runs to 18 residues. Germline CDR1 ENHRY, CDR2 SYGVKD. Trimming removed 1 base from V and 1 base from J, with 17 bases in between. CDR3 sequence: CAISELGGRGGSNQPQHF. Here the CDR3 DNA reads TGTGCCATCAGTGAGTTGGGGGGACGCGGAGGGAGCAATCAGCCCCAGCATTTT.

This chain joins TRBV28 and TRBJ1-6; 7 nucleotides align to TRBD1. Germline trimming cut 7 bases from V and 10 bases from J; bases unmatched to any gene: 10. The CDR3 has 14 residues. The V gene's germline CDR1 is MDHEN and CDR2 SYDVKM. CDR3 in amino acids: CASTPGQFQSPLHF. The CDR3 region has the DNA TGTGCCAGCACCCCGGGACAGTTTCAATCACCCCTCCACTTT.

The table lists this clone with a count of one. The chain joins TRBV4-3 to TRBJ2-3, with D uncertain. The CDR3 extends over 15 amino acids. V was cut by 0 bases and J by 2 bases, with 9 bases left in between. CDR1 and CDR2 (germline): LGHNA, YSLEER. This chain's CDR3 is CASSQEARITDTQYF. The CDR3, as DNA: TGCGCCAGCAGCCAAGAGGCCAGGATCACAGATACGCAGTATTTT.

This clone was counted a few times. This chain links TRBV21-1 with TRBJ2-4; TRBD1 is the table's D call, not checked against the DNA. TRBV21-1 is assigned pseudogene status. The CDR3 totals 15 residues. CDR3 amino acids: CASTDRGLTKNIQYF. In DNA form, the CDR3 reads TGTGCCAGCACGGACAGGGGGTTAACCAAAAACATTCAGTACTTC.